What follows are 28 T cell receptor beta chains derived from one specimen sequenced in a study of blood T cells in healthy people across ages. A second PCR of 7 to 11 cycles used a sample-barcoded 5' primer and a J-beta primer mix. Each CDR3 protein gets one entry after TCRdb re-called the 5' RACE reads with MiXCR. Of 1.4 million or so distinct CDR3 sequences in the sample, 42% were seen once. The sample taken for sequencing was blood. The receptors stem from a woman between 18 and 30 years old in good health.

This clonotype appeared a few times. The CDR3 nucleotides are TGCGCCAGCAGGCGGGTACCTAGCACAGATACGCAGTATTTT. Encoded protein: CASRRVPSTDTQYF. The V and J genes are TRBV4-3 and TRBJ2-3, with D possibly being TRBD2 (5 bases). The CDR3 consists of 14 residues. CDR1 and CDR2 (germline): LGHNA, YSLEER. V gave up 6 bases and J gave up 0 bases, with 10 bases separating them.

The J gene is TRBJ1-4, the V gene TRBV6-6; D unclear. This CDR3 has 13 amino acids. Per the germline V gene, CDR1 is MNHNY and CDR2 is SVGAGI (reference sequence). V was pared by 0 bases and J by 6 bases, with 5 bases between. In nucleotides, the CDR3 is TGTGCCAGCAGTTACTCTGGGGATGAAAAACTGTTTTTT. Translating it yields CASSYSGDEKLFF.

The CDR3: CAISDIGEYTEAFF. The CDR3 DNA follows: TGTGCCATCAGTGACATAGGGGAATACACTGAAGCTTTCTTT. The chain recombines TRBV10-3 with TRBJ1-1; maybe TRBD1 (5 bases). Trimming took off 3 bases at V and 3 bases at J, with 11 bases between the two ends. The CDR3 is 14 amino acids. CDR1 and CDR2 from the germline V gene are ENHRY and SYGVKD.

This clonotype has only a few counts. V gene TRBV5-1 combines with J gene TRBJ2-5; 10 bases match TRBD2. V lost 4 bases, J lost 6 bases, and 3 bases stayed unmatched. Germline V CDR1 and CDR2: SGHRS, YFSETQ. The CDR3 is 13 amino acids. In DNA form, the CDR3 reads TGCGCCAGCAGCACGGGACTAGCGCAGACCCAGTACTTC. It yields the protein CASSTGLAQTQYF.

There are a few counts of this clonotype. The chain is built from TRBV13 and TRBJ2-1; D is undetermined. The CDR3 has 13 amino acids. Per the germline V gene, CDR1 is PRHDT and CDR2 is FYEKMQ (reference sequence). V was trimmed by 6 bases and J by 7 bases, leaving 13 bases between them. The CDR3 is CASSMIDVNEQFF. CDR3 nucleotide sequence: TGTGCCAGCAGTATGATCGACGTGAATGAGCAGTTCTTC.

The sample holds a few counts of this clonotype. V is TRBV11-2 and J is TRBJ1-1; D call uncertain. This CDR3 spans 13 amino acids. The V end lost 6 bases, the J end lost 2 bases, and 10 bases lay between the germline ends. CDR1 is SGHAT, CDR2 FQNNGV, per germline. In DNA, the CDR3 is TGTGCCAGCAGAGGTCCAGTAAACACTGAAGCTTTCTTT. As protein: CASRGPVNTEAFF. Full variable domain (outside the CDR3, taken from reference TRBV11-2 and TRBJ1-1): EAGVAQSPRYKIIEKRQSVAFWCNPISGHATLYWYQQILGQGPKLLIQFQNNGVVDDSQLPKDRFSAERLKGVDSTLKIQPAKLEDSAVYLCASRGPVNTEAFFGQGTRLTVV.

The count of this clonotype is one. V and J are TRBV6-5 and TRBJ1-4, with a weak D call TRBD1 (6 bases). The V end lost 5 bases, the J end lost 5 bases, and 12 bases lay between the germline ends. Looked up from germline, CDR1 is MNHEY and CDR2 is SVGAGI. The CDR3 runs to 14 residues. CDR3 coding DNA: TGTGCCAGCAGTCCCAGGGACATGAATGAAAAACTGTTTTTT. Translated, it gives CASSPRDMNEKLFF.

The genes are TRBV5-5 and TRBJ2-5, with 8 bases fitting TRBD2. Matching the DNA end better, TRBJ2-7 makes the J call doubtful. Germline CDR1 SGHKS, CDR2 YYEKEE (reference sequence). This CDR3 comprises 17 residues. The CDR3 region has the DNA TGTGCCAGCAGCCTGTTCCTCACGGGGGGGCCAGGTAGCGAGCAGTACTTC. The encoded protein is CASSLFLTGGPGSEQYF.

This clonotype was seen ten or more times. This chain uses TRBV6-1 with TRBJ2-5, with D unclear. The CDR3 is 13 amino acids. V lost 1 base, J lost 0 bases, and 3 bases lay in between. In germline, CDR1 is MNHNS, CDR2 SASEGT. The CDR3 spells CASSEDNQETQYF. In DNA, the CDR3 is TGTGCCAGCAGTGAAGACAACCAAGAGACCCAGTACTTC.

Details on this clonotype: A junction end diverges from the germline sequence, so it may reflect a read error. The rearrangement joins TRBV27 to TRBJ1-1; tentatively, D is TRBD1 (5 bases). This CDR3 has 13 amino acids. CDR1 MNHEY and CDR2 SMNVEV come from the germline V gene (reference sequence). CDR3 amino acids: CASSLKGETGAFF. The DNA for the CDR3 is TGTGCCAGCAGTTTAAAAGGGGAGACTGGAGCTTTCTTT.

The chain uses TRBV27 and TRBJ2-3; D remains unclear. V was pared by 8 bases and J by 1 base, with 13 bases between. Germline assignment: CDR1 MNHEY and CDR2 SMNVEV (reference sequence). The CDR3 length is 14 residues. CDR3 protein: CASGVLRGTDTQYF. The DNA for the CDR3 is TGTGCCAGCGGCGTCCTTAGGGGCACAGATACGCAGTATTTT.

The rearrangement joins TRBV20-1 to TRBJ2-1; 8 bases fit TRBD2. The better agreement between TRBJ2-7 and the DNA end casts doubt on the J call. The CDR3 runs to 14 residues. The germline V gene has CDR1 DFQATT and CDR2 SNEGSKA (reference sequence). In nucleotides, the CDR3 is TGCAGTGCGGCGGGGGGAAGCTCCTACAATGAGCAGTACTTC. Its protein product is CSAAGGSSYNEQYF.

The chain carries TRBV4-3 and TRBJ2-1, with D hard to call. V was clipped by 4 bases and J by 0 bases, with 13 bases between them. Looked up from germline, CDR1 is LGHNA and CDR2 is YSLEER. The CDR3 is made up of 16 amino acids. In DNA, the CDR3 is TGCGCCAGCAGCCTCCTGTATTCAAGCTCCTACAATGAGCAGTTCTTC. Protein product: CASSLLYSSSYNEQFF.

The chain recombines TRBV29-1 with TRBJ2-7, with D perhaps TRBD1 (6 bases). This CDR3 spans 13 amino acids. CDR1 and CDR2 from the germline V gene are SQVTM and ANQGSEA. The V end lost 7 bases, the J end lost 4 bases, and 17 bases lay between the germline ends. The CDR3 is CSAARDIGYEQYF. CDR3 in DNA: TGCAGCGCCGCCCGGGACATTGGTTACGAGCAGTACTTC.

This clonotype has more than one count but fewer than ten. The chain employs TRBV25-1 and TRBJ1-4; D is perhaps TRBD1 (6 bases). The CDR3 loop spans 14 amino acids. Between the trimmed V and J ends, which lost 6 bases and 5 bases, there was a span of 13 bases. Germline CDR1 is MGHDK and CDR2 is SYGVNS. CDR3 in amino acids: CASRGAHRNEKLFF. CDR3 nucleotides: TGTGCCAGCAGGGGGGCTCACAGGAATGAAAAACTGTTTTTT.

The gene calls are TRBV7-9 and TRBJ2-7, with 10 bases identical to TRBD1. Germline-derived CDR1 and CDR2 are SEHNR and FQNEAQ (reference sequence). The V and J ends lost 5 bases and 7 bases, in that order; junction bases with no gene match: 14. The CDR3 totals 16 residues. The CDR3, as DNA: TGTGCCAGCAGCCAAGGACAGGGGGGACATTACAATGAGCAGTACTTC. It is translated as CASSQGQGGHYNEQYF.

The V gene is TRBV4-1, the J gene TRBJ1-4, with D hard to call. V lost 2 bases and J 1 base, leaving 8 bases between the germline ends. Looked up from germline, CDR1 is MGHRA and CDR2 is YSYEKL. The CDR3 is made up of 15 amino acids. CDR3: CASSQLTITNEKLFF. CDR3 nucleotide sequence: TGCGCCAGCAGCCAATTGACAATAACTAATGAAAAACTGTTTTTT.

CDR3 loop: CAPSQSHDSSYNEQFF. CDR3 bases: TGTGCCCCCAGCCAATCCCACGATTCCTCCTACAATGAGCAGTTCTTC. The chain has TRBV11-2 and TRBJ2-1; no reliable D call. V was clipped by 11 bases and J by 0 bases, with 20 bases between them. Per germline, CDR1 SGHAT and CDR2 FQNNGV. This CDR3 contains 16 residues.

CDR3 in DNA: TGTGCCAGCACCTGGAGACAGGGACCCGGGGCCAACGTCCTGACTTTC. This sequence encodes CASTWRQGPGANVLTF. The chain combines TRBV6-2 or TRBV6-3 with TRBJ2-6; 7 bases are shared with TRBD1. This CDR3 is 16 amino acids long. Trimming cost V 7 bases and J 4 bases; bases outside gene matches: 10. From germline, CDR1 is MNHEY and CDR2 SVGEGT.

This clonotype was counted between two and nine times. The rearrangement joins TRBV6-4 to TRBJ1-5, with 7 bases identical to TRBD1. The CDR3 spans 14 residues. V was pared by 5 bases and J by 2 bases, with 3 bases of the junction left unmatched. Germline CDR1 MRHNA, CDR2 SNTAGT. In DNA, the CDR3 is TGTGCCAGCAGTATAACAGGGGGCAATCAGCCCCAGCATTTT. Translated: CASSITGGNQPQHF.

V is TRBV3-1 and J is TRBJ2-7; 7 nucleotides agree with TRBD2. CDR1 LGHDT and CDR2 YNNKEL come from the germline V gene (reference sequence). This CDR3 is 16 amino acids long. The V segment lost 7 bases and the J segment 7 bases; nucleotides outside the gene matches: 19. The CDR3 protein is CASTPQLAKSRNEQYF. Here the CDR3 DNA reads TGTGCCAGCACCCCCCAACTAGCGAAAAGTCGCAATGAGCAGTACTTC.

This clonotype was counted a few times. CDR3 in DNA: TGTGCCAGCAGCGTTTGGGGTTACACTGAAGCTTTCTTT. It codes for CASSVWGYTEAFF. The chain has TRBV9 and TRBJ1-1; D not resolved. CDR1 is SGDLS, CDR2 YYNGEE, per germline. Trimming stripped 2 bases from V and 3 bases from J, with 8 bases between. The CDR3 has 13 amino acids.

CDR3 loop: CSAETAGTSGLNEQFF. The CDR3 DNA reads as TGCAGTGCCGAGACGGCCGGGACTAGCGGACTCAATGAGCAGTTCTTC. This sequence joins TRBV20-1 and TRBJ2-1; 11 bases line up with TRBD2. Trimming cost V 6 bases and J 6 bases; bases outside gene matches: 13. The CDR3 is 16 residues long. Germline CDR1 reads DFQATT; CDR2 reads SNEGSKA (reference sequence).

V and J are TRBV7-2 and TRBJ2-4; no firm D call. The better agreement between TRBJ2-7 and the DNA end casts doubt on the J call. This CDR3 is 14 amino acids long. Germline CDR1 and CDR2: SGHTA and FQGNSA. The CDR3 bases are TGTGCCAGCAGCTTAGCAGGGTCCCTCCACGAGCAGTACTTC. It yields the protein CASSLAGSLHEQYF.

The J gene is TRBJ1-3, the V gene TRBV30; the D is unclear. This CDR3 contains 15 residues. Germline-derived CDR1 and CDR2 are GTSNPN and SVGIG (reference sequence). Trimming cost V 0 bases and J 4 bases, with 13 bases left between them. The CDR3 region has the DNA TGTGCCTGGAGTGTACCTTCCGAGATCGGAAACACCATATATTTT. Protein: CAWSVPSEIGNTIYF.

This clonotype was counted many times. The V gene is TRBV4-2, the J gene TRBJ1-5, with 8 bases aligning to TRBD1. This CDR3 has 13 amino acids. Germline CDR1 is LGHNA and CDR2 is YNFKEQ. The V and J ends lost 8 bases and 7 bases, in that order; junction bases with no gene match: 7. CDR3 coding DNA: TGTGCCAGCTCACAGGACAGGGACCAGCCCCAGCATTTT. Encoded protein: CASSQDRDQPQHF.

V is TRBV19 and J is TRBJ1-1; 7 nucleotides line up with TRBD1. This CDR3 has 14 residues. Germline trimming cut 4 bases from V and 11 bases from J; bases unmatched to any gene: 13. CDR1 LNHDA and CDR2 SQIVND come from the germline V gene (reference sequence). The CDR3 nucleotides are TGTGCCAGTAGTACGGGATCGACAGGGACCGAGGCTTTCTTT. Its translation: CASSTGSTGTEAFF. The full variable domain, completed using reference TRBV19 and TRBJ1-1, is DGGITQSPKYLFRKEGQNVTLSCEQNLNHDAMYWYRQDPGQGLRLIYYSQIVNDFQKGDIAEGYSVSREKKESFPLTVTSAQKNPTAFYLCASSTGSTGTEAFFGQGTRLTVV.

This clonotype came up a few times. The chain is built from TRBV12-3 or TRBV12-4 and TRBJ2-7, with 9 bases that match TRBD2. Trimming took 6 bases from V and 2 from J; bases not matched to a gene: 11. The CDR3 has 16 amino acids. CDR3 residues: CASRDAGLARTYEQYF. For the CDR3, the DNA is TGTGCCAGCAGGGATGCCGGACTAGCGCGGACCTACGAGCAGTACTTC.